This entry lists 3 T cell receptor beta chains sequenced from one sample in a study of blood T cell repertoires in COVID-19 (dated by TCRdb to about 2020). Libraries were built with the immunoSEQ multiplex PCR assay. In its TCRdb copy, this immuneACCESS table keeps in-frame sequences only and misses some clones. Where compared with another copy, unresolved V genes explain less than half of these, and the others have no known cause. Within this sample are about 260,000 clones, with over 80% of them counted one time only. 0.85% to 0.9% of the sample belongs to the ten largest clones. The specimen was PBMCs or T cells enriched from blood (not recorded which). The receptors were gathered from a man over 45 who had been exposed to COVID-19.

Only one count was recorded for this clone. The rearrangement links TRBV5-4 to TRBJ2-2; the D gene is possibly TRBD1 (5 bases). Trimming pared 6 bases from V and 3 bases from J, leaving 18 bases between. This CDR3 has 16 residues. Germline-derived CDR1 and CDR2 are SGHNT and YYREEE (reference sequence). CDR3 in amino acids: CASTHSGRFDTGELFF. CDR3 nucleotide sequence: TGTGCCAGCACCCATTCAGGGCGATTCGACACCGGGGAGCTGTTTTTT.

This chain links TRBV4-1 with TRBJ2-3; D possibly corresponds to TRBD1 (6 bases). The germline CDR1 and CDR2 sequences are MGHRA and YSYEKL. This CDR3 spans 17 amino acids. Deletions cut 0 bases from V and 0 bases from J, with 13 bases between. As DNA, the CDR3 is TGCGCCAGCAGCCAAGATTATCAGGGGACGAGCACAGATACGCAGTATTTT. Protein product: CASSQDYQGTSTDTQYF.

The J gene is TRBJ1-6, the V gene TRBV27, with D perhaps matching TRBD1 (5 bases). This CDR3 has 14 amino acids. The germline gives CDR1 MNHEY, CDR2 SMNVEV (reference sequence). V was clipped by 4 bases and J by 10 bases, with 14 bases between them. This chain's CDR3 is CASSSLQGLSPLHF. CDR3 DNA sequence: TGTGCCAGCAGTTCGTTGCAGGGATTATCACCCCTCCACTTT.